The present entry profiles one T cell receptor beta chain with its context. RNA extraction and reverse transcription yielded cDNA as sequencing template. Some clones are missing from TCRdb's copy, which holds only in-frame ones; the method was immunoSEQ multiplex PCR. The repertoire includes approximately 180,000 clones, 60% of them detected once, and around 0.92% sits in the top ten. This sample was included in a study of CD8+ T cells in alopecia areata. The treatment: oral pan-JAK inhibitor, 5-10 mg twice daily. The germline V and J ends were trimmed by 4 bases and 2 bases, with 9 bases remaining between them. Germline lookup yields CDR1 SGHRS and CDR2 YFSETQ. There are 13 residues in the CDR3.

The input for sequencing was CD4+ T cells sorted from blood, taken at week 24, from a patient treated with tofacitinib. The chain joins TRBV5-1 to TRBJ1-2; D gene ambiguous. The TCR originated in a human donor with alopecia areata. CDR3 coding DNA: TGCGCCAGCAGCATCGACGCCAACTATGGCTACACCTTC. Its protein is CASSIDANYGYTF.